The 21 T cell receptor beta chains below come from one sample, sequenced in a study of OX40 agonist ivuxolimab in advanced cancers. The table came from immunoSEQ multiplex PCR; TCRdb's copy has only in-frame clones and leaves some out. Found here are tens of thousands of clones, roughly 80% of them singletons; the top ten hold roughly 2.5%. The material was CD4+ or CD8+ T cells sorted from blood, obtained in a trial of the OX40 agonist ivuxolimab. Every receptor here comes from an adult with an advanced solid tumor such as melanoma, head and neck, liver or kidney cancer.

The genes are TRBV18 and TRBJ2-5; D not resolved. This CDR3 spans 13 amino acids. Trimming removed 6 bases from V and 1 base from J, with 9 bases in between. Looked up from germline, CDR1 is KGHSH and CDR2 is LQKENI. DNA for the CDR3: TGTGCCAGCTCTTTACAGCTCCAAGAGACCCAGTACTTC. Its translation is CASSLQLQETQYF.

This clone appeared once. V usage is TRBV5-1 and J usage is TRBJ1-5; 7 nucleotides line up with TRBD1. The germline CDR1 and CDR2 sequences are SGHRS and YFSETQ. This CDR3 has 15 amino acids. The V and J ends lost 7 bases and 2 bases, in that order; junction bases with no gene match: 9. The CDR3 DNA sequence: TGCGCCAGCCCGACAGGGCGGAAGGGCAATCAGCCCCAGCATTTT. This sequence encodes CASPTGRKGNQPQHF.

The genes are TRBV19 and TRBJ2-2; 11 nucleotides align to TRBD2. This CDR3 comprises 19 residues. Germline V gene data show CDR1 as LNHDA and CDR2 as SQIVND (reference sequence). Trimming removed 1 base from V and 0 bases from J; junction bases left unmatched: 7. CDR3 residues: CASSIVTSGGIANTGELFF. CDR3 in DNA: TGTGCCAGTAGTATAGTAACTAGCGGGGGCATCGCGAACACCGGGGAGCTGTTTTTT. Looking up the rest from reference TRBV19 and TRBJ2-2 gives the full variable domain: DGGITQSPKYLFRKEGQNVTLSCEQNLNHDAMYWYRQDPGQGLRLIYYSQIVNDFQKGDIAEGYSVSREKKESFPLTVTSAQKNPTAFYLCASSIVTSGGIANTGELFFGEGSRLTVL.

The rearrangement links TRBV6-1 to TRBJ2-3, with 11 nucleotides matching TRBD2. The V gene end was trimmed by 6 bases and the J gene end by 5 bases; junction bases not matched to a gene: 7. Germline V lookup: CDR1 MNHNS, CDR2 SASEGT. The CDR3 contains 15 residues. CDR3 bases: TGTGCCAGCAGAATTAGCGGGAGGGGGATAGATACGCAGTATTTT. Its translation: CASRISGRGIDTQYF.

This clone was counted only a few times. This chain connects TRBV7-9 to TRBJ1-2; D is ambiguous. The V and J ends lost 3 bases and 14 bases respectively, with 10 bases between them. This CDR3 has 10 residues. The germline gives CDR1 SEHNR, CDR2 FQNEAQ (reference sequence). The CDR3 protein is CASSLDSETF. The CDR3 DNA reads TGTGCCAGCAGCTTGGACTCGGAAACCTTC.

The chain employs TRBV19 and TRBJ2-4, with D tentatively TRBD1 (5 bases). Trimming removed 5 bases at V and 6 bases at J, with 14 bases between. Germline V gene lookup returns CDR1 LNHDA and CDR2 SQIVND (reference sequence). The CDR3 consists of 14 residues. CDR3 bases: TGTGCCAGTAGTCGAGCCACAGGCCCAAACATTCAGTACTTC. It codes for CASSRATGPNIQYF. Combining the CDR3 with reference TRBV19 and TRBJ2-4 gives the whole variable domain DGGITQSPKYLFRKEGQNVTLSCEQNLNHDAMYWYRQDPGQGLRLIYYSQIVNDFQKGDIAEGYSVSREKKESFPLTVTSAQKNPTAFYLCASSRATGPNIQYFGAGTRLSVL.

The V and J genes are TRBV19 and TRBJ2-3; 7 bases are shared with TRBD2. The CDR3 consists of 18 residues. The ends lost 3 bases at V and 6 bases at J; junction bases unmatched: 18. The V gene's germline CDR1 is LNHDA and CDR2 SQIVND (reference sequence). CDR3 coding DNA: TGTGCCAGTAGTATTAAAGGAGCGGGACCCATACGAGGGGATACGCAGTATTTT. Translating gives CASSIKGAGPIRGDTQYF.

The chain links TRBV7-2 to TRBJ2-1; D is undetermined. Germline values: CDR1 SGHTA, CDR2 FQGNSA. The CDR3 spans 11 residues. With 2 bases removed from V and 9 bases from J, the gap between germline ends came to 5 bases. CDR3 sequence reads: CASSLLAEQFF. The CDR3 DNA reads as TGTGCCAGCAGCTTATTGGCTGAGCAGTTCTTC.

The V call is TRBV7-2, the J call TRBJ1-5; 9 bases line up with TRBD1. The CDR3 spans 16 residues. With 1 base clipped from V and 3 bases from J, the junction kept 4 bases outside the gene matches. Looked up from germline, CDR1 is SGHTA and CDR2 is FQGNSA. The CDR3 here is CASSLEGQGVNQPQHF. In nucleotides, the CDR3 is TGTGCCAGCAGCTTAGAGGGACAGGGAGTCAATCAGCCCCAGCATTTT.

CDR3 bases: TGTGCCAGCAGCAATCAAGAGACCCAGTACTTC. As protein: CASSNQETQYF. The rearrangement links TRBV11-1 to TRBJ2-5; no firm D call. This CDR3 contains 11 residues. Looked up from germline, CDR1 is SGHAT and CDR2 is FQDESV (reference sequence). V lost 5 bases and J lost 2, with 3 bases in between.

This clone turned up a few times. The J gene is TRBJ2-1, the V gene TRBV4-2; TRBD2 agrees at 7 bases. CDR1 is LGHNA, CDR2 YNFKEQ, per germline. J was trimmed by 2 bases and V by 2 bases; bases with no gene match: 18. The CDR3 loop spans 20 amino acids. The DNA for the CDR3 is TGTGCCAGCAGCCAATTCGGCCGGGGCGGCGCGGGAGCTGCCTACAATGAGCAGTTCTTC. As protein: CASSQFGRGGAGAAYNEQFF.

V gene TRBV9 combines with J gene TRBJ2-5; 9 nucleotides match TRBD2. The CDR3 is made up of 16 amino acids. V dropped 0 bases and J dropped 1; count of bases not matched to a gene: 4. Germline V gives CDR1 SGDLS, CDR2 YYNGEE. As DNA, the CDR3 is TGTGCCAGCAGCGTAGGGAGCGGGGGGCCCCAAGAGACCCAGTACTTC. The encoded protein is CASSVGSGGPQETQYF.

The chain carries TRBV30 and TRBJ2-5; 12 bases line up with TRBD2. V lost 1 base to trimming and J lost 2 bases; unmatched junction nucleotides: 2. This CDR3 is 15 amino acids long. Germline CDR1 GTSNPN, CDR2 SVGIG (reference sequence). As DNA, the CDR3 is TGTGCCTGGAGTGGCGGACTAGCGGGGCAAGAGACCCAGTACTTC. This gives the protein CAWSGGLAGQETQYF.

The rearrangement joins TRBV7-3 to TRBJ2-3; 8 positions match TRBD1. The CDR3 sequence is 13 residues long. V was clipped by 5 bases and J by 8 bases; unmatched bases: 6. The germline CDR1 and CDR2 sequences are SGHTA and FQGTGA. The CDR3 coding sequence is TGTGCCAGCAGCCCGGGACAGGAGGGTACGCAGTATTTT. Translated, it gives CASSPGQEGTQYF.

Only one count was recorded for this clone. CDR3 sequence: CASSERGVRSNQPQHF. For the CDR3, the DNA is TGTGCCAGCAGTGAACGGGGGGTCCGCTCCAATCAGCCCCAGCATTTT. V is TRBV2 and J is TRBJ1-5; maybe TRBD1 (5 bases). The V and J ends lost 2 bases and 3 bases respectively, with 14 bases between them. The CDR3 totals 16 residues. The germline V gene has CDR1 SNHLY and CDR2 FYNNEI.

The DNA for the CDR3 is TGTGCCAGCAGCTTGGGAGGGCCTCACACCGGGGAGCTGTTTTTT. It is translated as CASSLGGPHTGELFF. The chain joins TRBV5-4 to TRBJ2-2; tentatively, D is TRBD2 (5 bases). V gave up 0 bases and J gave up 3 bases, with 9 bases separating them. Germline lookup yields CDR1 SGHNT and CDR2 YYREEE (reference sequence). The CDR3 length is 15 residues.

The gene calls are TRBV19 and TRBJ2-7, with D unresolved. V was clipped by 5 bases and J by 4 bases, with 12 bases between them. CDR3 length: 13 residues. Germline V gene data show CDR1 as LNHDA and CDR2 as SQIVND (reference sequence). CDR3 bases: TGTGCCAGTAGTCATAAGAACAGATACGAGCAGTACTTC. This gives the protein CASSHKNRYEQYF.

This clone was counted a few times. The chain joins TRBV7-2 to TRBJ2-3; D uncertain. The germline gives CDR1 SGHTA, CDR2 FQGNSA. The CDR3 covers 13 residues. Trimming shortened V by 2 bases and J by 6 bases, and 9 bases separated the two germline ends. CDR3 residues: CASSLNLLDTQYF. The DNA of the CDR3 is TGTGCCAGCAGCTTAAATCTTCTGGATACGCAGTATTTT.

The rearrangement links TRBV4-2 to TRBJ2-3, with 10 bases aligning to TRBD2. CDR3 length equals 17 residues. The V segment lost 0 bases and the J segment 4 bases; nucleotides outside the gene matches: 7. Germline CDR1 LGHNA, CDR2 YNFKEQ. The CDR3 spells CASSQDLPSGSPDTQYF. DNA of the CDR3: TGTGCCAGCAGCCAAGACCTACCTAGCGGGAGTCCAGATACGCAGTATTTT.

The J gene is TRBJ1-4, the V gene TRBV30; weak D call: TRBD1 (5 bases). The CDR3 consists of 13 residues. From germline, CDR1 is GTSNPN and CDR2 SVGIG (reference sequence). The V end was cut by 8 bases, the J end by 3 bases, with 13 bases between. The CDR3 region is CALGKGPNEKLFF. CDR3 DNA sequence: TGTGCCCTGGGCAAGGGGCCTAATGAAAAACTGTTTTTT.

CDR3 sequence reads: CASSPIAGQETQYF. In DNA form, the CDR3 reads TGTGCCAGCAGCCCCATAGCGGGGCAAGAGACCCAGTACTTC. The chain has TRBV7-9 and TRBJ2-5; 8 positions match TRBD2. The germline V gene has CDR1 SEHNR and CDR2 FQNEAQ (reference sequence). The CDR3 spans 14 residues. V dropped 5 bases and J dropped 2; count of bases not matched to a gene: 4.